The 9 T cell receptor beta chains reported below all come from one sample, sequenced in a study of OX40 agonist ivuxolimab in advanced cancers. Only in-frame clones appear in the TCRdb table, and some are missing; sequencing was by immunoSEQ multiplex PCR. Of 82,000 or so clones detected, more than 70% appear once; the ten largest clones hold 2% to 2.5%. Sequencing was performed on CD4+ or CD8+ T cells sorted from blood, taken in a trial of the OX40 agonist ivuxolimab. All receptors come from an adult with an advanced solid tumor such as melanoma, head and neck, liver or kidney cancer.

The CDR3 sequence is CASSLRDRALRGPQHF. The CDR3 DNA is TGCGCCAGCAGCCTCCGGGACAGGGCCCTCCGAGGGCCCCAGCATTTT. V and J are TRBV4-1 and TRBJ1-5, with 9 bases matching TRBD1. This CDR3 is 16 amino acids long. The germline V gene has CDR1 MGHRA and CDR2 YSYEKL. J gave up 9 bases and V 4 bases, and 13 bases lay outside the gene matches.

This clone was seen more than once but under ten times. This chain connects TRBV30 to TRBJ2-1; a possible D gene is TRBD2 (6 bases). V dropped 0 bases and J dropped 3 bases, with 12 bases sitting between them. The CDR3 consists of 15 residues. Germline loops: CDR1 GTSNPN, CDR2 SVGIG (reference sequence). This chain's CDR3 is CAWSVSAGGYNEQFF. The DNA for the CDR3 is TGTGCCTGGAGTGTATCTGCCGGGGGCTACAATGAGCAGTTCTTC.

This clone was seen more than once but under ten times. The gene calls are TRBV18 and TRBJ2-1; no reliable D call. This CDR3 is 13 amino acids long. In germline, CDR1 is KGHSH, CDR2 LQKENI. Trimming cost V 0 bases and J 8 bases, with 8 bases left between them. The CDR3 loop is CASSPPIADEQFF. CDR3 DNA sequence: TGTGCCAGCTCACCACCGATAGCCGATGAGCAGTTCTTC.

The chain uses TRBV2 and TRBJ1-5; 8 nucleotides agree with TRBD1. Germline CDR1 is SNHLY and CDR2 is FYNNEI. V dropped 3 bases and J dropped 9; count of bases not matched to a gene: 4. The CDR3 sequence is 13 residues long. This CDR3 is CASSEGQARPQHF. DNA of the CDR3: TGTGCCAGCAGTGAGGGACAGGCAAGGCCCCAGCATTTT.

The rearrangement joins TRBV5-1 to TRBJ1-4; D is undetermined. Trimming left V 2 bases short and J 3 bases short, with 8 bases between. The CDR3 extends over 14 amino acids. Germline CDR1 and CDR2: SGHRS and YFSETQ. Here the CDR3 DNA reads TGCGCCAGCAGCTTTGTTACGGCTAATGAAAAACTGTTTTTT. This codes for CASSFVTANEKLFF.

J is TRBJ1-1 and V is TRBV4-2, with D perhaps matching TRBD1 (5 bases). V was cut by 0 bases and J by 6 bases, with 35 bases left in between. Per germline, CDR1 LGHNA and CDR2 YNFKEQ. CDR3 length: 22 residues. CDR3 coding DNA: TGTGCCAGCAGCCAAGATGCCCTTCCTTTCGAATCGAAATGGGGGGAGCAGTCTGAAGCTTTCTTT. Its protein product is CASSQDALPFESKWGEQSEAFF.

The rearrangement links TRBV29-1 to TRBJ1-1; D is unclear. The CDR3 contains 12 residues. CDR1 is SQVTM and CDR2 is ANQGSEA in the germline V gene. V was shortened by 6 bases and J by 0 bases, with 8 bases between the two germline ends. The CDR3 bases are TGCAGCGTCGAGAAGATGAACACTGAAGCTTTCTTT. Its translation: CSVEKMNTEAFF.

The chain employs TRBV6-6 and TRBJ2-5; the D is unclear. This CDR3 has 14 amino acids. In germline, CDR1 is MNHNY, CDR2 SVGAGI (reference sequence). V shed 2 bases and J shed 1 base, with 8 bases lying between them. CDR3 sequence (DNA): TGTGCCAGCAGTTACGTAGGTTTCCAAGAGACCCAGTACTTC. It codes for CASSYVGFQETQYF.

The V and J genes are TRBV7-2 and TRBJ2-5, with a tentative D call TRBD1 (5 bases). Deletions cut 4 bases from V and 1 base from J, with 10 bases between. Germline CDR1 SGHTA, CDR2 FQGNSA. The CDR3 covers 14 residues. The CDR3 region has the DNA TGTGCCAGCAGCTCCAGACAGTTCCAAGAGACCCAGTACTTC. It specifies CASSSRQFQETQYF.